The present entry profiles one T cell receptor beta chain with its context. The sample comes from a study of T cell responses to AZD1222 COVID-19 vaccine. The assay was immunoSEQ multiplex PCR, and TCRdb's table has in-frame clones only and misses some. This sample has roughly 110,000 clones, with about 90% found just once. Trimming removed 8 bases at V and 3 bases at J, with 11 bases between. The CDR3 is made up of 12 amino acids. Germline-derived CDR1 and CDR2 are MNHEY and SMNVEV (reference sequence). The source was peripheral blood, collected 28 days after the second AZD1222 dose. This clonotype was sampled from an adult who received the AZD1222 COVID-19 vaccine. This chain uses TRBV27 with TRBJ2-7; D not resolved. CDR3 residues: CASVIHNYEQYF. CDR3 coding DNA: TGTGCCAGCGTCATCCATAACTACGAGCAGTACTTC.